Listed here are 21 T cell receptor beta chains from one sample, sequenced in a study of T cell responses to AZD1222 COVID-19 vaccine. The data were produced by immunoSEQ multiplex PCR, yet TCRdb's version contains in-frame clones alone and is incomplete. The data contain over 150,000 clones, more than 80% of them singletons. Sequenced here: peripheral blood, sampled on day 0 of AZD1222 vaccination. These receptors were collected from an adult in good health.

This sequence joins TRBV11-2 and TRBJ1-2; D is undetermined. CDR1 and CDR2 (germline): SGHAT, FQNNGV. The CDR3 sequence is 16 residues long. V shed 7 bases and J shed 4 bases, with 22 bases lying between them. CDR3 nucleotide sequence: TGTGCCAGCACATCCCCCGGCCGTCGGACTCCCTATGGCTACACCTTC. The encoded protein is CASTSPGRRTPYGYTF. Complete variable domain (other parts from reference TRBV11-2 and TRBJ1-2): EAGVAQSPRYKIIEKRQSVAFWCNPISGHATLYWYQQILGQGPKLLIQFQNNGVVDDSQLPKDRFSAERLKGVDSTLKIQPAKLEDSAVYLCASTSPGRRTPYGYTFGSGTRLTVV.

The rearrangement links TRBV5-1 to TRBJ2-6; no reliable D call. Per the germline V gene, CDR1 is SGHRS and CDR2 is YFSETQ. V lost 4 bases to trimming and J lost 4 bases, with 3 bases between them. The CDR3 contains 12 residues. The CDR3 loop is CASSAGANVLTF. The CDR3 DNA follows: TGCGCCAGCAGCGCCGGGGCCAACGTCCTGACTTTC.

CDR3 region: CASSSARGQNYGYTF. DNA for the CDR3: TGTGCCAGCAGTTCGGCCCGGGGACAGAACTATGGCTACACCTTC. The chain couples TRBV28 to TRBJ1-2; the match to TRBD1 covers 7 bases. This CDR3 is built from 15 residues. Germline V lookup: CDR1 MDHEN, CDR2 SYDVKM. Losses at the gene ends were 4 bases for V and 2 bases for J; bases not matched to a gene: 7.

The V and J genes are TRBV6-6 and TRBJ1-2; 8 bases line up with TRBD1. Germline trimming cut 0 bases from V and 1 base from J; bases unmatched to any gene: 4. Germline CDR1 is MNHNY and CDR2 is SVGAGI (reference sequence). This CDR3 is built from 16 residues. This CDR3 reads CASSYSPGQVNYGYTF. The CDR3 DNA is TGTGCCAGCAGTTACTCACCGGGACAGGTTAACTATGGCTACACCTTC.

The chain combines TRBV7-9 with TRBJ1-4; D is ambiguous. The V end lost 5 bases, the J end lost 3 bases, and 19 bases lay between the germline ends. The CDR3 has 17 residues. Per the germline V gene, CDR1 is SEHNR and CDR2 is FQNEAQ (reference sequence). This CDR3 reads CASSTTSSLVANEKLFF. The CDR3, as DNA: TGTGCCAGCAGCACTACTTCATCCCTCGTGGCTAATGAAAAACTGTTTTTT.

The chain has TRBV20-1 and TRBJ1-2; no reliable D call. The CDR3 sequence is 14 residues long. V lost 3 bases, J lost 7 bases, and 18 bases lay in between. Per the germline V gene, CDR1 is DFQATT and CDR2 is SNEGSKA (reference sequence). The CDR3 here is CSASSLMGSLGYTF. The CDR3, as DNA: TGCAGTGCTAGTAGTTTAATGGGCAGCCTTGGCTACACCTTC.

The chain couples TRBV24-1 to TRBJ1-5; no clear D gene. The CDR3 has 14 residues. V lost 2 bases and J lost 5, with 9 bases in between. Looked up from germline, CDR1 is KGHDR and CDR2 is SFDVKD. The CDR3 here is CATSDSGSYQPQHF. Here the CDR3 DNA reads TGTGCCACCAGTGATTCAGGTTCGTATCAGCCCCAGCATTTT.

This clone was picked up a small number of times. This chain uses TRBV28 with TRBJ2-5; 11 nucleotides agree with TRBD2. Germline V lookup: CDR1 MDHEN, CDR2 SYDVKM. V shed 5 bases and J 4 bases; nucleotides not matched to a gene: 6. The CDR3 is 15 amino acids. CDR3: CASSNSGGALETQYF. The CDR3 DNA follows: TGTGCCAGCAGTAATAGCGGGGGGGCCTTAGAGACCCAGTACTTC.

This chain connects TRBV4-3 to TRBJ2-3; 8 bases match TRBD2. Unmatched junction bases numbered 11, after V lost 1 base and J lost 2 bases. CDR1 LGHNA and CDR2 YSLEER come from the germline V gene. This CDR3 contains 18 residues. The CDR3 DNA sequence: TGCGCCAGCAGCCAAGGGGTAGGCGTAGCGGGATACACAGATACGCAGTATTTT. Encoded protein: CASSQGVGVAGYTDTQYF.

The sample holds one count of this clone. The V call is TRBV7-9, the J call TRBJ1-1; maybe TRBD1 (5 bases). Trimming took off 5 bases at V and 1 base at J, with 17 bases between the two ends. The CDR3 loop spans 16 amino acids. Germline V gene lookup returns CDR1 SEHNR and CDR2 FQNEAQ (reference sequence). In DNA form, the CDR3 reads TGTGCCAGCAGCCCCGCAGCGGGGGGAACGAACACTGAAGCTTTCTTT. It encodes CASSPAAGGTNTEAFF.

The chain couples TRBV18 to TRBJ2-1, with D hard to call. There are 15 residues in the CDR3. Trimming removed 3 bases at V and 0 bases at J, with 9 bases between. Germline V gene lookup returns CDR1 KGHSH and CDR2 LQKENI. The CDR3, as DNA: TGTGCCAGCTCACCCGACGTGGGCTCCTACAATGAGCAGTTCTTC. It is translated as CASSPDVGSYNEQFF.

The V gene is TRBV18, the J gene TRBJ1-2, with D uncertain. CDR3 length equals 13 residues. With 3 bases removed from V and 6 bases from J, the gap between germline ends came to 11 bases. Germline loops: CDR1 KGHSH, CDR2 LQKENI. In nucleotides, the CDR3 is TGTGCCAGCTCACCGTACCAGGAGGATGGCTACACCTTC. It yields the protein CASSPYQEDGYTF.

J is TRBJ1-1 and V is TRBV29-1; D ambiguous. Germline V gene sequence: CDR1 SQVTM, CDR2 ANQGSEA. Trimming stripped 8 bases from V and 1 base from J, with 14 bases between. The CDR3 is made up of 13 amino acids. CDR3 sequence (DNA): TGCAGCCTCGGGAAGGGCCAGAACACTGAAGCTTTCTTT. Its translation is CSLGKGQNTEAFF.

This clone was observed once. The chain employs TRBV14 and TRBJ2-2, with D possibly being TRBD1 or TRBD2 (5 bases each). Trimming removed 2 bases from V and 3 bases from J, with 10 bases in between. The CDR3 loop spans 15 amino acids. CDR1 is SGHDN and CDR2 is FVKESK in the germline V gene. In nucleotides, the CDR3 is TGTGCCAGCAGCCAACTCCGAGGGGACACCGGGGAGCTGTTTTTT. Residues: CASSQLRGDTGELFF.

The V gene is TRBV25-1, the J gene TRBJ1-2; D unresolved. The CDR3 loop spans 14 amino acids. CDR1 is MGHDK, CDR2 SYGVNS, per germline. With 2 bases removed from V and 2 bases from J, the gap between germline ends came to 9 bases. The CDR3 DNA follows: TGTGCCAGCAGTGAAATTGAGTGGAACTATGGCTACACCTTC. Translated: CASSEIEWNYGYTF.

This clone has a single count. The chain carries TRBV6-5 and TRBJ2-7; 9 nucleotides align to TRBD1. Germline loops: CDR1 MNHEY, CDR2 SVGAGI. The CDR3 has 12 residues. With V trimmed by 8 bases and J by 1 base, 0 bases remained unmatched. The CDR3 DNA sequence: TGTGCCAGCGGGACAGGGTCCTACGAGCAGTACTTC. Protein sequence: CASGTGSYEQYF.

This chain connects TRBV6-5 to TRBJ1-5; D ambiguous. V was clipped by 3 bases and J by 6 bases, with 12 bases between them. The germline gives CDR1 MNHEY, CDR2 SVGAGI. CDR3 size: 14 residues. The CDR3 region is CASSYFFGSQPQHF. The CDR3 DNA sequence: TGTGCCAGCAGTTATTTTTTTGGGTCTCAGCCCCAGCATTTT.

This clone was observed a handful of times. J is TRBJ2-2 and V is TRBV19; TRBD1 matches at 7 bases. The CDR3 has 15 residues. CDR1 is LNHDA and CDR2 is SQIVND in the germline V gene (reference sequence). V lost 6 bases to trimming and J lost 3 bases; unmatched junction nucleotides: 7. The CDR3 sequence is CASSFRGQHTGELFF. In DNA form, the CDR3 reads TGTGCCAGTAGCTTCAGGGGACAGCACACCGGGGAGCTGTTTTTT.

This clone appeared once. The rearrangement links TRBV5-1 to TRBJ2-7; TRBD2 matches at 7 bases. The CDR3 sequence is 16 residues long. V lost 2 bases, J lost 5 bases, and 13 bases stayed unmatched. The V gene's germline CDR1 is SGHRS and CDR2 YFSETQ. CDR3 in DNA: TGCGCCAGCAGCTTCGGTCGGGAGGTCGTCGGAGACGAGCAGTACTTC. Translation: CASSFGREVVGDEQYF. Filled out from reference TRBV5-1 and TRBJ2-7, the complete variable domain reads KAGVTQTPRYLIKTRGQQVTLSCSPISGHRSVSWYQQTPGQGLQFLFEYFSETQRNKGNFPGRFSGRQFSNSRSEMNVSTLELGDSALYLCASSFGREVVGDEQYFGPGTRLTVT.

The chain is built from TRBV2 and TRBJ1-3; 8 nucleotides agree with TRBD1. CDR1 and CDR2 (germline): SNHLY, FYNNEI. This CDR3 is 16 amino acids long. V trimming: 6 bases; J trimming: 4 bases; junction bases outside the gene matches: 11. CDR3 bases: TGTGCCAGCAGCGCGACAGGGGTTCGACGGGGAAACACCATATATTTT. It codes for CASSATGVRRGNTIYF.

This clone was detected once. The chain recombines TRBV27 with TRBJ1-5; D remains unclear. The CDR3 consists of 16 residues. The V end was cut by 0 bases, the J end by 4 bases, with 13 bases between. CDR1 is MNHEY and CDR2 is SMNVEV in the germline V gene (reference sequence). Here the CDR3 reads CASSLSTVPGNQPQHF. As DNA, the CDR3 is TGTGCCAGCAGTTTATCCACAGTGCCGGGGAATCAGCCCCAGCATTTT.